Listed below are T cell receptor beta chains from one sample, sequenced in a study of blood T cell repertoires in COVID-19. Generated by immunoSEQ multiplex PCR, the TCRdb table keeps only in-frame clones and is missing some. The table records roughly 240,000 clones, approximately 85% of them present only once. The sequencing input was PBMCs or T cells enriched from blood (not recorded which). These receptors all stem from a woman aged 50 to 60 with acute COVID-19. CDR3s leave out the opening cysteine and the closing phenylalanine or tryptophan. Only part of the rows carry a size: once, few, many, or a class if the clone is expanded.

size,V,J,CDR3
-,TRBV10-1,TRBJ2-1,ASSERRGPYNEQF
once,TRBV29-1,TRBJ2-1,SVEDPGRFSYNEQF
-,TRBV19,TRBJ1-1,ASSHRQGPPANTEAF
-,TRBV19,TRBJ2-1,ASTNRLAGGPEFRNEQF
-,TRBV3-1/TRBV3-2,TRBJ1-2,ASSQESAYGYT
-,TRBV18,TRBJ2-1,ASSPPGGGVYNEQF
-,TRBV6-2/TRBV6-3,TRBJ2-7,ASSLSSDYEQY
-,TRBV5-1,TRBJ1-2,ASSPNGQGSSGYT
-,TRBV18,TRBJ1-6,ASSPQDRAAGSPLH
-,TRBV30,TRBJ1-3,AWSLRPPGFSGNTIY
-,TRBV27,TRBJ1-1,ASSPISGVGGTEAF
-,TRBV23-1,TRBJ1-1,ASSQSARGDTEAF
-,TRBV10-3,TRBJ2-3,AIARTGSLARDTQY
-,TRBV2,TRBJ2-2,ASWDRGKTGELF
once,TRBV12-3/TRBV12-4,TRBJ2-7,ASRRPGSEQY
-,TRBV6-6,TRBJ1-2,ASWGGEWTYGYT
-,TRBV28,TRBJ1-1,ASSAGTGVTEAF
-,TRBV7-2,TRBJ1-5,ASSTGPIMGHQPQH
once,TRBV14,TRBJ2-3,ASSQAGTSGLDTQY
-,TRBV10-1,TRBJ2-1,ASSQTGTELTNEQF
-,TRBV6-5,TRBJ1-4,ASRPRLLNEKLF
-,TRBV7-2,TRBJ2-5,ASSLGDKGLVGETQY
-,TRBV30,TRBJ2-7,AWSWGQVNEQY
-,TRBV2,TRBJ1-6,ASKDRILDNSPLH